The 19 T cell receptor beta chains in this list originate from one sample, sequenced in a study of T cell responses to AZD1222 COVID-19 vaccine. The method was immunoSEQ multiplex PCR; TCRdb's version includes in-frame clones alone and lacks a portion of them. The sample consists of some 130,000 clones, about nine tenths of them appearing once. The source material was peripheral blood, sampled 28 days after the second AZD1222 dose. The receptors come from an adult who received the AZD1222 COVID-19 vaccine.

The chain couples TRBV18 to TRBJ1-1; D is unresolved. CDR3 length equals 13 residues. The germline V and J ends were trimmed by 4 bases and 1 base, with 7 bases remaining between them. The germline V gene encodes CDR1 KGHSH and CDR2 LQKENI. The CDR3 is CASSLQSNTEAFF. CDR3 sequence (DNA): TGTGCCAGCTCACTTCAGTCGAACACTGAAGCTTTCTTT.

The chain has TRBV5-5 and TRBJ2-7; 7 nucleotides agree with TRBD2. Germline V gene lookup returns CDR1 SGHKS and CDR2 YYEKEE (reference sequence). V lost 5 bases to trimming and J lost 3 bases; unmatched junction nucleotides: 17. The CDR3 has 17 amino acids. CDR3 protein: CASRSLGPGREFYEQYF. The CDR3 DNA reads TGTGCCAGCAGGTCCCTAGGCCCAGGGCGGGAGTTCTACGAGCAGTACTTC. Using reference TRBV5-5 and TRBJ2-7 for the parts outside the CDR3, the full variable domain is DAGVTQSPTHLIKTRGQQVTLRCSPISGHKSVSWYQQVLGQGPQFIFQYYEKEERGRGNFPDRFSARQFPNYSSELNVNALLLGDSALYLCASRSLGPGREFYEQYFGPGTRLTVT.

The J gene is TRBJ2-3, the V gene TRBV15; the match to TRBD2 covers 9 bases. The CDR3 sequence is 17 residues long. V trimming: 0 bases; J trimming: 0 bases; junction bases outside the gene matches: 4. In germline, CDR1 is LNHNV, CDR2 YYDKDF (reference sequence). The CDR3 DNA reads as TGTGCCACCAGCAGAGAATATAGCGGGAGTAGCACAGATACGCAGTATTTT. Encoded protein: CATSREYSGSSTDTQYF. The variable domain in full, with the rest retrieved from reference TRBV15 and TRBJ2-3, is DAMVIQNPRYQVTQFGKPVTLSCSQTLNHNVMYWYQQKSSQAPKLLFHYYDKDFNNEADTPDNFQSRRPNTSFCFLDIRSPGLGDTAMYLCATSREYSGSSTDTQYFGPGTRLTVL.

The chain has TRBV28 and TRBJ1-2; TRBD1 aligns across 8 bases. The CDR3 length is 15 residues. With 5 bases clipped from V and 7 bases from J, the junction kept 12 bases outside the gene matches. Germline CDR1 is MDHEN and CDR2 is SYDVKM. Here the CDR3 reads CASSSRTGPMGGYTF. CDR3 sequence (DNA): TGTGCCAGCAGTAGCCGGACAGGGCCGATGGGTGGCTACACCTTC.

The rearrangement joins TRBV29-1 to TRBJ2-1; no clear D gene. The V and J ends lost 8 bases and 0 bases respectively, with 11 bases between them. Per the germline V gene, CDR1 is SQVTM and CDR2 is ANQGSEA. CDR3 length equals 13 residues. This CDR3 reads CSLIFDSYNEQFF. The CDR3 nucleotides read TGCAGCCTCATTTTTGACTCCTACAATGAGCAGTTCTTC.

The genes are TRBV7-9 and TRBJ2-7; 10 nucleotides match TRBD2. The CDR3 runs to 15 residues. Germline CDR1 SEHNR, CDR2 FQNEAQ (reference sequence). The V segment lost 5 bases and the J segment 0 bases; nucleotides outside the gene matches: 4. The DNA of the CDR3 is TGTGCCAGCAGCAATAGCGGGGGGAGCTCCTACGAGCAGTACTTC. Translated: CASSNSGGSSYEQYF.

The chain couples TRBV6-5 to TRBJ2-3, with 8 nucleotides matching TRBD2. J gave up 3 bases and V 7 bases, and 6 bases lay outside the gene matches. The CDR3 consists of 14 residues. Germline V gives CDR1 MNHEY, CDR2 SVGAGI. In DNA, the CDR3 is TGTGCCAGCACCCCGGGACTAGAGACAGATACGCAGTATTTT. Translated: CASTPGLETDTQYF.

The CDR3 sequence: CASTPYGSTEAFF. The CDR3 DNA sequence: TGTGCCAGCACCCCTTATGGGTCTACTGAAGCTTTCTTT. This rearrangement joins TRBV27 to TRBJ1-1; D is undetermined. With 7 bases removed from V and 5 bases from J, the gap between germline ends came to 14 bases. The CDR3 extends over 13 amino acids. CDR1 and CDR2 from the germline V gene are MNHEY and SMNVEV (reference sequence).

This clone appeared once. The chain joins TRBV28 to TRBJ1-4, with TRBD1 matching 11 bases. V dropped 5 bases and J dropped 1; count of bases not matched to a gene: 6. Germline values: CDR1 MDHEN, CDR2 SYDVKM. This CDR3 comprises 17 residues. The CDR3 coding sequence is TGTGCCAGCAGTCCCGGGACAGGGGGGGTAACTAATGAAAAACTGTTTTTT. This encodes CASSPGTGGVTNEKLFF.

The chain combines TRBV5-8 with TRBJ2-7, with D possibly matching TRBD2 (5 bases). The V gene lost 5 bases and the J gene lost 3 bases, with 15 bases spanning the gap. CDR1 is SGHTS and CDR2 is YDEGEE in the germline V gene. CDR3 length: 14 residues. The CDR3: CASRPGLILYEQYF. In nucleotides, the CDR3 is TGTGCCAGCAGACCTGGACTTATACTCTACGAGCAGTACTTC.

The chain has TRBV18 and TRBJ1-2; no clear D. Germline CDR1 reads KGHSH; CDR2 reads LQKENI. The CDR3 is made up of 13 amino acids. V dropped 2 bases and J dropped 3 bases, with 7 bases sitting between them. The CDR3 protein is CASSPASDYGYTF. CDR3 DNA sequence: TGTGCCAGCTCACCAGCCTCAGACTATGGCTACACCTTC.

This sequence joins TRBV5-1 and TRBJ2-5; 11 nucleotides line up with TRBD2. The germline V gene encodes CDR1 SGHRS and CDR2 YFSETQ. The CDR3 spans 16 residues. Trimming at V came to 6 bases and at J to 5 bases, leaving 12 bases not matched to a gene. The CDR3, as DNA: TGCGCCAGCACCAAAACCCTAGCGGGAGGCCTTGAGACCCAGTACTTC. It encodes CASTKTLAGGLETQYF. The variable domain in full, completed from reference TRBV5-1 and TRBJ2-5, reads KAGVTQTPRYLIKTRGQQVTLSCSPISGHRSVSWYQQTPGQGLQFLFEYFSETQRNKGNFPGRFSGRQFSNSRSEMNVSTLELGDSALYLCASTKTLAGGLETQYFGPGTRLLVL.

The chain is built from TRBV5-4 and TRBJ1-1; D ambiguous. Trimming removed 0 bases from V and 6 bases from J, with 9 bases in between. This CDR3 is built from 13 residues. CDR1 and CDR2 from the germline V gene are SGHNT and YYREEE (reference sequence). The CDR3 bases are TGTGCCAGCAGCTTGGCAGGTGTTGCTGAAGCTTTCTTT. Residues: CASSLAGVAEAFF.

The rearrangement joins TRBV18 to TRBJ2-1; no definite D call. The CDR3 has 15 residues. The germline gives CDR1 KGHSH, CDR2 LQKENI. V lost 6 bases, J lost 4 bases, and 16 bases lay in between. The CDR3, as DNA: TGTGCCAGCTCGGAAAGCTCCTACGAGTACAATGAGCAGTTCTTC. Translated: CASSESSYEYNEQFF.

The genes are TRBV5-1 and TRBJ1-1, with no clear D. Trimming left V 4 bases short and J 4 bases short, with 20 bases between. Germline V CDR1 and CDR2: SGHRS, YFSETQ. The CDR3 is made up of 16 amino acids. The chain's CDR3 is CASSAQSPTRGTEAFF. CDR3 DNA sequence: TGCGCCAGCAGCGCTCAGTCGCCTACGCGGGGCACTGAAGCTTTCTTT.

This sequence joins TRBV27 and TRBJ1-5, with a tentative D call TRBD1 (5 bases). Trimming left V 7 bases short and J 2 bases short, with 15 bases between. Germline V gene sequence: CDR1 MNHEY, CDR2 SMNVEV (reference sequence). The CDR3 runs 15 residues. CDR3 sequence (DNA): TGTGCCAGCACCGCCTCGGGGGTGGGCAATCAGCCCCAGCATTTT. It specifies CASTASGVGNQPQHF.

The chain combines TRBV19 with TRBJ1-3, with unresolved D. Trimming removed 10 bases at V and 0 bases at J, with 13 bases between. This CDR3 is built from 14 residues. The germline CDR1 and CDR2 sequences are LNHDA and SQIVND (reference sequence). This chain's CDR3 is CATKHPSSGNTIYF. The CDR3 region has the DNA TGTGCCACCAAACATCCGAGCTCTGGAAACACCATATATTTT.

The chain is built from TRBV2 and TRBJ1-3; D uncertain. The CDR3 contains 13 residues. Trimming stripped 7 bases from V and 2 bases from J, with 9 bases between. Germline values: CDR1 SNHLY, CDR2 FYNNEI. The CDR3 protein is CASNRVPGNTIYF. The CDR3 nucleotides are TGTGCCAGCAATCGGGTCCCTGGAAACACCATATATTTT.

V usage is TRBV6-5 and J usage is TRBJ1-5; D is unresolved. Looked up from germline, CDR1 is MNHEY and CDR2 is SVGAGI. The CDR3 consists of 13 residues. V was pared by 7 bases and J by 4 bases, with 11 bases between. The CDR3 DNA sequence: TGTGCCAGCACCGAGCGAGGGAATCAGCCCCAGCATTTT. Translated, it gives CASTERGNQPQHF.